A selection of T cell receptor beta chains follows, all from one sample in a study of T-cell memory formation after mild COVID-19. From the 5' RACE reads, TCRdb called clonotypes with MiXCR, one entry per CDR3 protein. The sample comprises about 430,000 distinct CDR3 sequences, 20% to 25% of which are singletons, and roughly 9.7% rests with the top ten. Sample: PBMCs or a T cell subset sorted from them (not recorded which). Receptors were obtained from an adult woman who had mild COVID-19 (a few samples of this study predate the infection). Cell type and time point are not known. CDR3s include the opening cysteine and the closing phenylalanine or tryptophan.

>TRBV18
CASSPGQKNTEAFF
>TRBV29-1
CSVGHLPLSYNEQFF
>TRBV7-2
CASSPSRQGVQETQYF
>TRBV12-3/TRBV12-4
CASKPGEKLYNEQFF
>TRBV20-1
CSAKRQGVRSTGELFF
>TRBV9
CASSQGREETQYF
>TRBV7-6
CASTLLYSRTDTQYF
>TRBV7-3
CASSLQGAGELFF
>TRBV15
CATSREWGGGTDTQYF
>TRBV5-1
CASSPPTSAGLNEQFF
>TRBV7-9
CASRVSLGRLAGDNEQFF
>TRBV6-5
CASRRVLGADTQYF
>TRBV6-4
CASSDSPAGSTDTQYF
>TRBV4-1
CASTTPWGNTEAFF
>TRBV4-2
CASSQDRQGVKETQYF
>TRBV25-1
CASSDSSGYQPQHF
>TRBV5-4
CASSLGGAARSYEQYF
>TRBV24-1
CATSAGGWTGELFF
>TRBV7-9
CASSPPAGGVPEQYF
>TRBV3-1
CASSQRPLSYNEQFF
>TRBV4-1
CASSQALTGVDRRSEAFF
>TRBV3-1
CASSPLRRGAGETQYF
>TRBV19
CASSIDGKLSYNEQFF
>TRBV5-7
CASSPLAGVEETQYF
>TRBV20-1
CSARVPGSYEQYF
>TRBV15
CATSRVSAWDTQYF
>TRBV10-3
CAISRGLAGETQYF
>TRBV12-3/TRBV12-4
CASSLVGQLAEQYF
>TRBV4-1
CASSQVGWDRNTEAFF
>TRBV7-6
CASSLPGTLNTEAFF
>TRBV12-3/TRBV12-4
CASSRRPGYEQYF
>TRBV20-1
CSAGEGGIQSYNEQFF
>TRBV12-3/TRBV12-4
CASSFDPGGYTEAFF
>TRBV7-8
CASSLAPDGTGETQYF
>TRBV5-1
CASSLDRPLGTDTQYF
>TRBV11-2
CASSLRTSRGLSTDTQYF
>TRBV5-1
CASRLGLREQFF
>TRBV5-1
CASSLDEDGYTF
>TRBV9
CASSPHRESYEQYF
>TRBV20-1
CSARGITNEQYF
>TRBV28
CASSLGSGTGTYEQYF
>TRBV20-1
CSAILPRGYTEAFF
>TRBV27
CASSHREAETQYF
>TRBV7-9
CASSLAGVGGYTF
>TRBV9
CASTRQGAATDTQYF